This paragraph covers one T cell receptor beta chain sequence. Antigen specificity is unknown. This entry comes from a study of cytomegalovirus exposure and HLA in healthy donors. On the study more broadly: In a later analysis, it was reported that the roughly 130 validation repertoires had been produced on the same platform as the roughly 700 repertoires belonging to the first cohort.

General study results and limits: The authors enumerated over 150 TCR beta chains as linked to cytomegalovirus. Among the CMV-associated chains, a few were confirmed in vitro as specific for CMV antigens.

The assay was immunoSEQ multiplex PCR, and TCRdb's table has in-frame clones only and misses some. The table includes 150,000 to 160,000 clones, 86% detected once. CDR3 length: 14 amino acids. V was trimmed by 9 bases and J by 7 bases, leaving 22 bases between them. Germline lookup yields CDR1 LNHDA and CDR2 SQIVND (reference sequence). The TCR was taken from a man younger than 35 in good health and CMV-seropositive. The chain joins TRBV19 to TRBJ2-7, with a tentative D call TRBD2 (5 bases). Sequencing input: PBMCs. The CDR3 nucleotides are TGTGCCAGCCAATCCCGGCAACCGCCGGGGGAGCAGTACTTC. It specifies CASQSRQPPGEQYF.